Described below is a single T cell receptor (beta chain) sequence and its context. This clonotype has ten or more counts. Its antigen is currently not known. Per-base quality was not reported, and no clone a single base away is much larger than it. These data belong to a study of CD8 T cells in ankylosing spondylitis (dated by TCRdb to about 2017). Broadly, across the study: T cell receptor beta repertoires were profiled in healthy donors and ankylosing spondylitis patients so that disease-linked TCR variants could be found. The full study cohort comprised about 23 ankylosing spondylitis patients and approximately 100 healthy donors. Samples of peripheral blood were taken, and for ankylosing spondylitis patients, synovial fluid was collected as well. The study at large found these results: A CD8+ phenotype was shown by the disease-linked clones, which were found at relatively low frequencies in peripheral blood. A TCR beta motif made up of several highly homologous amino acid variants appeared to be characteristic of blood from ankylosing spondylitis patients. Significant enrichment of the disease-linked clones was reported in matched synovial fluid samples from ankylosing spondylitis patients. Some motif variants were previously reported in synovial fluid and blood of reactive arthritis patients, suggesting common disease-initiation mechanisms.

The sequencer listed for this sample is Illumina HiSeq 2500. Quantitative 5'-RACE with molecular barcodes was used to prepare TCR beta libraries. As for the authors' bioinformatics: To identify disease-linked TCR variants, a new computational method was used, one built on a probabilistic model of VDJ rearrangement. The public reads were reanalyzed by TCRdb: fastp trimming at Q25, MiXCR alignment, in-frame beta chains only. For every CDR3 protein sequence, its rows merge into one entry that carries the most common genes and DNA. The V and J calls follow TCRdb's processing rather than the paper's. Here the sample has about 69,000 distinct CDR3 sequences; roughly 5.2% occur a single time. The ten largest clones add up to approximately 2% of the sample. Sequencing was done on a sample of blood, either unsorted or a sorted T cell fraction (not recorded which). This receptor was obtained from a male donor with ankylosing spondylitis or in good health (not recorded which).

The DNA is TGTGCCAGCAGTTTCCTTTCGGGGGATGAGCAGTTCTTC. Translated, this gives CASSFLSGDEQFF. The receptor chain draws on TRBV28 and TRBJ2-1, with TRBD2 tentatively as D gene (6 bases match). The CDR3, cysteine through phenylalanine, is 13 amino acids long. Only the CDR3 region is kept as DNA, spanning 39 bases read in frame from base 1. The junction shows trimming of 3 bases on V and 8 bases on J, plus 11 bases between the germline ends. CDR1 is given as MDHEN and CDR2 as SYDVKM, both from the germline V gene. Joined to the reference TRBV28 and TRBJ2-1 proteins, this CDR3 gives the full variable domain: DVKVTQSSRYLVKRTGEKVFLECVQDMDHENMFWYRQDPGLGLRLIYFSYDVKMKEKGDIPEGYSVSREKKERFSLILESASTNQTSMYLCASSFLSGDEQFFGPGTRLTVL.